These 6 T cell receptor beta chains share one sample of origin, sequenced in a study of blood T cell repertoires in COVID-19. Here immunoSEQ multiplex PCR was the method, and the copy in TCRdb shows in-frame clones only, minus some. The table has 190,000 or so clones, about 83% seen once. Sequences were obtained from peripheral blood. The origin of the receptors is a woman in her late teens or twenties who had recovered from COVID-19.

This rearrangement joins TRBV10-3 to TRBJ2-1; 8 positions match TRBD2. The V gene end was trimmed by 3 bases and the J gene end by 9 bases; junction bases not matched to a gene: 13. Germline loops: CDR1 ENHRY, CDR2 SYGVKD. This CDR3 contains 16 residues. DNA for the CDR3: TGTGCCATCAGTGATCCTGCTCAGCGGGAGAGGATTGAGCAGTTCTTC. Its translation is CAISDPAQRERIEQFF.

CDR3 in amino acids: CASSFLTGSVLNTEAFF. CDR3 DNA sequence: TGCGCCAGCAGCTTCTTGACAGGATCTGTACTGAACACTGAAGCTTTCTTT. This rearrangement joins TRBV5-1 to TRBJ1-1; D is possibly TRBD1 (6 bases). V lost 2 bases and J lost 0, with 17 bases in between. CDR3 length: 17 residues. Germline V gene sequence: CDR1 SGHRS, CDR2 YFSETQ.

This clone was counted only a few times. The chain carries TRBV6-5 and TRBJ1-6; no firm D call. Germline lookup yields CDR1 MNHEY and CDR2 SVGAGI. Deletions cut 2 bases from V and 0 bases from J, with 5 bases between. This CDR3 contains 15 residues. CDR3 in DNA: TGTGCCAGCAGTTACGTCAACTCCTATAATTCACCCCTCCACTTT. Encoded protein: CASSYVNSYNSPLHF.

The genes are TRBV15 and TRBJ1-6, with 7 positions matching TRBD1. The CDR3 has 14 residues. Germline V gene data show CDR1 as LNHNV and CDR2 as YYDKDF (reference sequence). J was trimmed by 6 bases and V by 8 bases; bases with no gene match: 7. CDR3 DNA: TGTGCCACCGCACAGGGGATCGGTAATTCACCCCTCCACTTT. This codes for CATAQGIGNSPLHF.

The chain links TRBV7-9 to TRBJ1-4, with TRBD1 matching 9 bases. The germline V gene encodes CDR1 SEHNR and CDR2 FQNEAQ (reference sequence). CDR3 length: 14 amino acids. The J segment lost 7 bases and the V segment lost 3 bases, leaving 3 bases of the junction unmatched. CDR3: CASSLGTGIEKLFF. CDR3 DNA sequence: TGTGCCAGCAGCTTGGGGACAGGGATTGAAAAACTGTTTTTT.

The chain couples TRBV7-6 to TRBJ2-2, with 7 bases identical to TRBD1. CDR1 SGHVS and CDR2 FNYEAQ come from the germline V gene. The CDR3 contains 14 residues. Germline trimming cut 3 bases from V and 4 bases from J; bases unmatched to any gene: 2. The CDR3 DNA reads as TGTGCCAGCAGCTTGGGACAGATCACCGGGGAGCTGTTTTTT. This translates into CASSLGQITGELFF.